This T cell receptor beta chain was sequenced in a study of blood T cell repertoires in COVID-19. V lost 4 bases and J 0 bases, leaving 8 bases between the germline ends. The length of the CDR3 is 15 residues. Germline CDR1 and CDR2: SGHNT and YYREEE (reference sequence). Measured with immunoSEQ multiplex PCR; TCRdb has only the in-frame clones, and not every one. This sample yields over 130,000 clones, of which about 87% are seen a single time; about 5.8% belongs to the top ten. What was sequenced was peripheral blood. The chain links TRBV5-4 to TRBJ2-6; D is ambiguous. The clonotype originates from a human donor in a cohort sampled during active COVID-19. CDR3 in DNA: TGTGCCAGCAGCCGACTTTCCTCTGGGGCCAACGTCCTGACTTTC. Its translation: CASSRLSSGANVLTF.